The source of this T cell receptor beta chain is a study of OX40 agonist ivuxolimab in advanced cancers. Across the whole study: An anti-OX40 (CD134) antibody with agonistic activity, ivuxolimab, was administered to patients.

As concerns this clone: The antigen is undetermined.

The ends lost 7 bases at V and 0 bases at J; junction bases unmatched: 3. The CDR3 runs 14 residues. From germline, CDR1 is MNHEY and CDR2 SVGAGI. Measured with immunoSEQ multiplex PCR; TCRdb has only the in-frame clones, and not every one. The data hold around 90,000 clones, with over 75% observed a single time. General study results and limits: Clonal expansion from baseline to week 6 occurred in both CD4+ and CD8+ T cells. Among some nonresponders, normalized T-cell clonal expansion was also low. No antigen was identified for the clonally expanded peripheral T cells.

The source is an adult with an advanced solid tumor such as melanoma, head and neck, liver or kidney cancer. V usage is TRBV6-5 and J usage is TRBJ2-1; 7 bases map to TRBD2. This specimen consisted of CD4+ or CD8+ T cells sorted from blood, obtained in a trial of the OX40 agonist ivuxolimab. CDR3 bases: TGTGCCAGCACCCCGGGGGGCTCCTACAATGAGCAGTTCTTC. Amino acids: CASTPGGSYNEQFF.